The 2 T cell receptor beta chains listed next were all sequenced from one sample in a study of OX40 agonist ivuxolimab in advanced cancers. The repertoire was sequenced with immunoSEQ multiplex PCR; TCRdb's copy has only in-frame clones and lacks some. This table holds roughly 34,000 clones, roughly 87% found once. Sequencing used CD4+ or CD8+ T cells sorted from blood, obtained in a trial of the OX40 agonist ivuxolimab. These receptors were obtained from an adult with an advanced solid tumor such as melanoma, head and neck, liver or kidney cancer.

The CDR3 loop reads CASSETSGGYNEQFF. DNA of the CDR3: TGTGCCAGCAGCGAGACTAGCGGGGGATACAATGAGCAGTTCTTC. This chain connects TRBV11-2 to TRBJ2-1, with 12 bases that match TRBD2. The CDR3 spans 15 residues. The V gene end was trimmed by 5 bases and the J gene end by 4 bases; junction bases not matched to a gene: 3. CDR1 SGHAT and CDR2 FQNNGV come from the germline V gene. The full variable domain, with the rest looked up from reference TRBV11-2 and TRBJ2-1, is EAGVAQSPRYKIIEKRQSVAFWCNPISGHATLYWYQQILGQGPKLLIQFQNNGVVDDSQLPKDRFSAERLKGVDSTLKIQPAKLEDSAVYLCASSETSGGYNEQFFGPGTRLTVL.

This sequence joins TRBV11-2 and TRBJ2-5, with 8 nucleotides matching TRBD2. The J call may be wrong; the DNA end is better matched by TRBJ2-7. The CDR3 runs 15 residues. Germline CDR1 and CDR2: SGHAT and FQNNGV. CDR3 sequence: CASSYGTSVFYEQYF. In DNA, the CDR3 is TGTGCCAGCAGCTACGGGACTAGTGTATTCTACGAGCAGTACTTC.